This T cell receptor (beta chain) is drawn from a study of graft-versus-host responses after intestinal transplantation. Across the whole study: Multivisceral, liver-intestinal, or isolated intestinal transplants were performed in recipients.

CFSE-labeled responder cells (around 200,000) were plated with around 200,000 irradiated, violet-dye-labeled stimulator cells. Germline CDR1 and CDR2: MNHEY and SVGAGI. Between the trimmed V and J ends, which lost 6 bases and 1 base, there was a span of 16 bases. The CDR3 loop spans 15 amino acids. Whole-study results and caveats: Analysis identified GvH clones in recipient marrow, with some appearing first in ileum or blood.

The data were produced by immunoSEQ multiplex PCR, yet TCRdb's version contains in-frame clones alone and is incomplete. Of some 14,000 clones in the sample, 30% to 35% were seen once. The sequencing here drew on alloreactive CD4+ T cells from a mixed lymphocyte reaction culture, taken before intestinal transplant. Described subset: CFSE-low proliferating T cells sorted from roughly six-day pre-transplant mixed lymphocyte reaction (GvH or HvG direction). The V gene is TRBV6-5, the J gene TRBJ2-7; D is possibly TRBD1 (5 bases). The clonotype comes from a human patient who received an intestinal transplant. This CDR3 reads CASRSDSFRSYEQYF. In DNA form, the CDR3 reads TGTGCCAGCAGGTCTGACAGTTTTCGATCCTACGAGCAGTACTTC.